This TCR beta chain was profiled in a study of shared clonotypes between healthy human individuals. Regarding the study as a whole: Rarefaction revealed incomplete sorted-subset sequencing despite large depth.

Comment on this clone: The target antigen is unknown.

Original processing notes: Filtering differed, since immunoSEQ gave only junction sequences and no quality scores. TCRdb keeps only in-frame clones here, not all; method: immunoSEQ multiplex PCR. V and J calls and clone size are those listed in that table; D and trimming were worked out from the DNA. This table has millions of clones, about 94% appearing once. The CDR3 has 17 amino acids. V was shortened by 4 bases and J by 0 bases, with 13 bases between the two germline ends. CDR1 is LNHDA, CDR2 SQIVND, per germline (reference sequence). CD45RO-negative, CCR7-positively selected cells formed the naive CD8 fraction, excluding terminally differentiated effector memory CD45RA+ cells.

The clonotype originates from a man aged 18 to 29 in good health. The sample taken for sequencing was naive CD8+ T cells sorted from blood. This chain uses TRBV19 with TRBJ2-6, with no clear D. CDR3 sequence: CASSTMDPFSGANVLTF. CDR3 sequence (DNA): TGTGCCAGTAGTACAATGGACCCTTTCTCTGGGGCCAACGTCCTGACTTTC.